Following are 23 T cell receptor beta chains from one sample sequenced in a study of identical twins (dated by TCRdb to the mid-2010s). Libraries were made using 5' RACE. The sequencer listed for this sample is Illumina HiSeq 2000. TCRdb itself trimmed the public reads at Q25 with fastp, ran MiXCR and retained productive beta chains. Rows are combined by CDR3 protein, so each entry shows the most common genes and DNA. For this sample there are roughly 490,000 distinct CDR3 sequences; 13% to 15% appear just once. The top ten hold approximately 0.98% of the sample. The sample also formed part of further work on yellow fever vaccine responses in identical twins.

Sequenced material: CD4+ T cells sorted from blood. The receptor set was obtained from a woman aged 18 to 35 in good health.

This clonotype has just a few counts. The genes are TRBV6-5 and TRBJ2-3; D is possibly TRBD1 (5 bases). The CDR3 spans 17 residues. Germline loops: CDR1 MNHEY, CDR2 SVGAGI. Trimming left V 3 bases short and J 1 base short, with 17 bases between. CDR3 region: CASSYVGRGRGTDTQYF. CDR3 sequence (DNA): TGTGCCAGCAGTTATGTAGGTAGAGGCAGGGGCACAGATACGCAGTATTTT.

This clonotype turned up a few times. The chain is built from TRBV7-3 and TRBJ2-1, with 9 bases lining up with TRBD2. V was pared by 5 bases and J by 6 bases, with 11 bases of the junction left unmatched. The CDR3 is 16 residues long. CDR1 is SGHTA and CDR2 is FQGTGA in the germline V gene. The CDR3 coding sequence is TGTGCCAGCAGCCTGGATAGCGGGGGTGAACGCAATGAGCAGTTCTTC. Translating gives CASSLDSGGERNEQFF.

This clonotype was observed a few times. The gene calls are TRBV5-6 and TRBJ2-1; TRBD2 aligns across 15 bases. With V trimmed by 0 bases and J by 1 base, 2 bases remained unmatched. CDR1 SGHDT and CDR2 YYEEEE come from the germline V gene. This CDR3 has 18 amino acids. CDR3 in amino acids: CASSLEGLAGGSYNEQFF. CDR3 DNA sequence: TGTGCCAGCAGCTTGGAGGGACTAGCGGGGGGTTCCTACAATGAGCAGTTCTTC.

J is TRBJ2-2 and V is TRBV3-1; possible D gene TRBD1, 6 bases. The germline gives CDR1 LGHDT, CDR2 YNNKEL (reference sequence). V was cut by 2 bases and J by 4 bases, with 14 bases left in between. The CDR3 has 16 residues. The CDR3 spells CASSQPQGFSTGELFF. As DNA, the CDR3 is TGTGCCAGCAGCCAACCACAGGGATTTAGCACCGGGGAGCTGTTTTTT.

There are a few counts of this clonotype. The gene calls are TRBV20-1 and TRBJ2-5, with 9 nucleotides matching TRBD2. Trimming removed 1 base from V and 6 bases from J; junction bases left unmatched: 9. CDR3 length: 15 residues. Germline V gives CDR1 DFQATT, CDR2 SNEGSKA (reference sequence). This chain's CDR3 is CSARAPGTSTQTQYF. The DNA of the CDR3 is TGCAGTGCTAGAGCCCCCGGGACTAGCACACAGACCCAGTACTTC.

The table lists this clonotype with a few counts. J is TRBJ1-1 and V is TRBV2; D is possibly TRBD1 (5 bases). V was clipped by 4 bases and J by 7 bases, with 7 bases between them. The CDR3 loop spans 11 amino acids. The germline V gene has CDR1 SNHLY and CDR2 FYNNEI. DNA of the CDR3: TGTGCCAGCAGTGGACAGAGTGAAGCTTTCTTT. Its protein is CASSGQSEAFF.

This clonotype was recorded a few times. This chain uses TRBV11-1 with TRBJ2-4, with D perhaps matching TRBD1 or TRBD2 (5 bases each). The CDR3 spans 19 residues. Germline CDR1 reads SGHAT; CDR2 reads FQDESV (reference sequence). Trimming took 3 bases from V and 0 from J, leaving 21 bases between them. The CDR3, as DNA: TGTGCCAGCAGCTTGGGCCGGGCGTCTGGGACCCTAGCCAAAAACATTCAGTACTTC. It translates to CASSLGRASGTLAKNIQYF.

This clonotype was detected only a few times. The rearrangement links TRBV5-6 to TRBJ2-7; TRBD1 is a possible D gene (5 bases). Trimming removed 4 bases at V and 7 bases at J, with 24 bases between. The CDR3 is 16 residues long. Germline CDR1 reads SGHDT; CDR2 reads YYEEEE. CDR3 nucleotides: TGTGCCAGCAGCGAGCTCGGTGGGGCGAACCTCGGGGAGCAGTACTTC. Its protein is CASSELGGANLGEQYF. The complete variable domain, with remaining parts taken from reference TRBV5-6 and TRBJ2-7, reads DAGVTQSPTHLIKTRGQQVTLRCSPKSGHDTVSWYQQALGQGPQFIFQYYEEEERQRGNFPDRFSGHQFPNYSSELNVNALLLGDSALYLCASSELGGANLGEQYFGPGTRLTVT.

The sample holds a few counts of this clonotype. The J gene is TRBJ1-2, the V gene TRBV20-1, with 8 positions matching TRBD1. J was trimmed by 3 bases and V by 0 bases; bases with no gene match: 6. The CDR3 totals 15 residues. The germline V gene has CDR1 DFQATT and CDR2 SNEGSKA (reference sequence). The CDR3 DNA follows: TGCAGTGCTAGAGATCGGACAGGGAAGGACTATGGCTACACCTTC. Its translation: CSARDRTGKDYGYTF.

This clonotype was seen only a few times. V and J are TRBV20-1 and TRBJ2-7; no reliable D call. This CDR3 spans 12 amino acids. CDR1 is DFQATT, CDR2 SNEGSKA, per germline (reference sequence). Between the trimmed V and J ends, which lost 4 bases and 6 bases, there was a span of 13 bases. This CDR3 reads CSAILPWGEQYF. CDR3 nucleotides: TGCAGTGCTATACTACCTTGGGGCGAGCAGTACTTC.

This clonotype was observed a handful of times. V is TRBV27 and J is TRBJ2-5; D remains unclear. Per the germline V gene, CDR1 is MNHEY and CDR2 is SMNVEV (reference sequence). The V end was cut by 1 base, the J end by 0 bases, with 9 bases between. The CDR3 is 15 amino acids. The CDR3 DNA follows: TGTGCCAGCAGTTTATTGGTCAGCTACCAAGAGACCCAGTACTTC. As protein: CASSLLVSYQETQYF.

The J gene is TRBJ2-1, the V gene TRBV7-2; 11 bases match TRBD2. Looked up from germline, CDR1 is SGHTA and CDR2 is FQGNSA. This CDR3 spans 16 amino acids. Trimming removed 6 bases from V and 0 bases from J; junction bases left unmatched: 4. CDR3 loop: CASSRLAGSSYNEQFF. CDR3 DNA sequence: TGTGCCAGCAGTCGACTAGCGGGAAGCTCCTACAATGAGCAGTTCTTC.

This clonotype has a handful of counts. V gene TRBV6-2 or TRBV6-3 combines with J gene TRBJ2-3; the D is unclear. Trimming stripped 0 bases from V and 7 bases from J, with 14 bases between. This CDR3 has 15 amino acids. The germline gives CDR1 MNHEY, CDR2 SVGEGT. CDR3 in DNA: TGTGCCAGCAGTTACTCGAGGACGGATTTATATACGCAGTATTTT. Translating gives CASSYSRTDLYTQYF.

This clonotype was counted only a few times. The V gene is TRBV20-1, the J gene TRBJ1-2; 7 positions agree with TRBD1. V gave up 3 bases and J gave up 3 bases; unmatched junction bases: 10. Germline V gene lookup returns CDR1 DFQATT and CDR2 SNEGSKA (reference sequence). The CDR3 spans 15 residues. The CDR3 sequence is CSARPPGGAYYGYTF. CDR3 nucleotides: TGCAGTGCTAGGCCCCCAGGGGGGGCGTACTATGGCTACACCTTC.

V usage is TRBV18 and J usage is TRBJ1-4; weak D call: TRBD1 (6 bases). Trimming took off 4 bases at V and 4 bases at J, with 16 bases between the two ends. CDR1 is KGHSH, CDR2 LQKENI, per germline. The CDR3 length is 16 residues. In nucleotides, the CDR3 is TGTGCCAGCTCACACATGGACAGTTCATATAATGAAAAACTGTTTTTT. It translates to CASSHMDSSYNEKLFF.

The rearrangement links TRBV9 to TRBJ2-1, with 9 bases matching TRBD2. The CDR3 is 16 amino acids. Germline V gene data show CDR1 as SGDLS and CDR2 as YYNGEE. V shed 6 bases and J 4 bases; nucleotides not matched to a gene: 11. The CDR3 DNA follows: TGTGCCAGCACTAAAACCTCCAGCGGGGGGTACAATGAGCAGTTCTTC. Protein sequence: CASTKTSSGGYNEQFF.

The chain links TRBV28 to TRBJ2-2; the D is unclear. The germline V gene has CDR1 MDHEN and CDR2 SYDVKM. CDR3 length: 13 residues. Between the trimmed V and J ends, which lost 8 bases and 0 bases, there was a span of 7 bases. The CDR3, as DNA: TGTGCCAGCGAAATAGCGAACACCGGGGAGCTGTTTTTT. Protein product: CASEIANTGELFF.

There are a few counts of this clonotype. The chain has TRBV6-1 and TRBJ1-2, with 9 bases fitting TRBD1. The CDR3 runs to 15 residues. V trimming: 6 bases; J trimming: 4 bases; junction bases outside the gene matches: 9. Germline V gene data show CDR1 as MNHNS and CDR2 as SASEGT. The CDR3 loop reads CASSWDRDLGYGYTF. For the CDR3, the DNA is TGTGCCAGCAGCTGGGACAGGGATCTGGGCTATGGCTACACCTTC.

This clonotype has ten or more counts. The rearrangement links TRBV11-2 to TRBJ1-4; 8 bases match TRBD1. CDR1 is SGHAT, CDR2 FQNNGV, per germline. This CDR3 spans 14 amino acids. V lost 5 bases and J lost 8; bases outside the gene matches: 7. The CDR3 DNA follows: TGTGCCAGCAGCCAGGACAGGGTTGTAGAAAAACTGTTTTTT. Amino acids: CASSQDRVVEKLFF.

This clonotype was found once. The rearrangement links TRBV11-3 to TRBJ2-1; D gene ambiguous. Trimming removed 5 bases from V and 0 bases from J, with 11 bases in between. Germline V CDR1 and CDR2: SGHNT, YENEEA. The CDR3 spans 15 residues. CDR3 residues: CASSVSVSSYNEQFF. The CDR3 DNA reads TGTGCCAGCAGCGTCTCGGTGAGCTCCTACAATGAGCAGTTCTTC.

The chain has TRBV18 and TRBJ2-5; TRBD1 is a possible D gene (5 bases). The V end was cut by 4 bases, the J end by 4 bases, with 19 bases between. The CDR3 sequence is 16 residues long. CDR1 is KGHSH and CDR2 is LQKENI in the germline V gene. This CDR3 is CASSRTRPAERETQYF. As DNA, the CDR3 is TGTGCCAGCTCACGGACACGGCCAGCCGAGAGAGAGACCCAGTACTTC. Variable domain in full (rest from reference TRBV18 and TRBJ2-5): NAGVMQNPRHLVRRRGQEARLRCSPMKGHSHVYWYRQLPEEGLKFMVYLQKENIIDESGMPKERFSAEFPKEGPSILRIQQVVRGDSAAYFCASSRTRPAERETQYFGPGTRLLVL.

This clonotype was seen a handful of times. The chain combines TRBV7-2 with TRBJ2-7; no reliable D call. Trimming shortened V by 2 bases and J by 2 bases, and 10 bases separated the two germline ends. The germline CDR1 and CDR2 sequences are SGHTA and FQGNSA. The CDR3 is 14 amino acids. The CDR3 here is CASSLSTVPYEQYF. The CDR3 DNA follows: TGTGCCAGCAGCTTAAGTACAGTACCCTACGAGCAGTACTTC. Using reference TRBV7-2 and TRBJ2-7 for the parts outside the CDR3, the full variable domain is GAGVSQSPSNKVTEKGKDVELRCDPISGHTALYWYRQSLGQGLEFLIYFQGNSAPDKSGLPSDRFSAERTGGSVSTLTIQRTQQEDSAVYLCASSLSTVPYEQYFGPGTRLTVT.

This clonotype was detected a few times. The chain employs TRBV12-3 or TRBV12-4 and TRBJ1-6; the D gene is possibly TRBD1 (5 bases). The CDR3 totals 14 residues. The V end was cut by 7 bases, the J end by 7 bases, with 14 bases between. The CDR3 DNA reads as TGTGCCAGCAACCGGCCGGGGCCCAATTCACCCCTCCACTTT. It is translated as CASNRPGPNSPLHF.